One sample yielded the 27 T cell receptor beta chains listed below, sequenced in a study of cytomegalovirus exposure and HLA in healthy donors. The PCR ran on 60 Vbeta and 13 Jbeta primers. The method was immunoSEQ multiplex PCR; TCRdb's version includes in-frame clones alone and lacks a portion of them. The table has 90,000 to 110,000 clones, about 69% seen once. Sequences were obtained from PBMCs. The receptors here all came from a man aged 40-50 years in good health and CMV-seronegative.

V is TRBV27 and J is TRBJ2-7; 13 nucleotides agree with TRBD2. CDR3 length equals 16 residues. Germline assignment: CDR1 MNHEY and CDR2 SMNVEV (reference sequence). V lost 0 bases, J lost 6 bases, and 5 bases stayed unmatched. This CDR3 reads CASSLSGTSGVFEQYF. As DNA, the CDR3 is TGTGCCAGCAGTTTATCTGGGACTAGCGGGGTCTTCGAGCAGTACTTC.

This clone has only a few counts. V gene TRBV7-3 combines with J gene TRBJ2-7; TRBD1 matches 9 bases. The V gene end was trimmed by 2 bases and the J gene end by 5 bases; junction bases not matched to a gene: 7. The CDR3 sequence is 15 residues long. Germline lookup yields CDR1 SGHTA and CDR2 FQGTGA. The CDR3 region has the DNA TGTGCCAGCAGCTTATCCGGGACAGGGAAAGACGAGCAGTACTTC. Translation: CASSLSGTGKDEQYF.

The chain combines TRBV28 with TRBJ1-4; 7 nucleotides agree with TRBD1. J gave up 8 bases and V 5 bases, and 8 bases lay outside the gene matches. From germline, CDR1 is MDHEN and CDR2 SYDVKM. The CDR3 runs 14 residues. DNA of the CDR3: TGTGCCAGCAGTGTACAGGGGAGAGGCGAAAAACTGTTTTTT. Residues: CASSVQGRGEKLFF.

This clone was found once. The CDR3 reads CASSYSWARSYNEQFF. The CDR3 coding sequence is TGTGCCAGCAGTTACTCTTGGGCGCGCTCCTACAATGAGCAGTTCTTC. This sequence joins TRBV6-5 and TRBJ2-1, with no clear D. The CDR3 covers 16 residues. The ends were cut back, 0 bases at V and 0 bases at J, with 9 bases in the middle. The germline V gene encodes CDR1 MNHEY and CDR2 SVGAGI.

This clone was picked up one time. The V and J genes are TRBV10-3 and TRBJ2-6; 8 bases map to TRBD1. Germline loops: CDR1 ENHRY, CDR2 SYGVKD. Losses at the gene ends were 2 bases for V and 2 bases for J; bases not matched to a gene: 2. The CDR3 totals 16 residues. CDR3 amino acids: CAISERDRTGANVLTF. The CDR3 DNA sequence: TGTGCCATCAGTGAGCGGGACAGGACTGGGGCCAACGTCCTGACTTTC.

V and J are TRBV4-1 and TRBJ1-5, with a possible D match to TRBD1 (5 bases). Germline CDR1 MGHRA, CDR2 YSYEKL. This CDR3 spans 16 amino acids. The germline V and J ends were trimmed by 3 bases and 0 bases, with 12 bases remaining between them. This CDR3 is CASSHGGGYSNQPQHF. CDR3 nucleotides: TGCGCCAGCAGCCATGGGGGGGGATATAGCAATCAGCCCCAGCATTTT.

Turning to this clone: The sample has other DNA sequences that encode this CDR3 too. The chain joins TRBV6-5 to TRBJ2-7, with a possible D match to TRBD1 (6 bases). CDR3 length equals 15 residues. Germline CDR1 and CDR2: MNHEY and SVGAGI. V lost 9 bases and J 1 base, leaving 19 bases between the germline ends. DNA of the CDR3: TGTGCCAGTAGTAACCCCCAACAGGGATCCTACGAGCAGTACTTC. It yields the protein CASSNPQQGSYEQYF.

The chain uses TRBV7-8 and TRBJ2-1, with D maybe TRBD1 (5 bases). The CDR3 is 14 amino acids. V lost 2 bases to trimming and J lost 5 bases, with 10 bases between them. The germline CDR1 and CDR2 sequences are SGHVS and FQNEAQ. The CDR3 DNA sequence: TGTGCCAGCAGCTTACCCCCAGGGAACAATGAGCAGTTCTTC. As protein: CASSLPPGNNEQFF.

This rearrangement joins TRBV18 to TRBJ1-2; D gene uncertain. The CDR3 contains 14 residues. The germline CDR1 and CDR2 sequences are KGHSH and LQKENI. Trimming removed 3 bases from V and 2 bases from J, with 10 bases in between. The CDR3 reads CASSPARGNYGYTF. Written as DNA, the CDR3 is TGTGCCAGCTCACCGGCGCGGGGAAACTATGGCTACACCTTC.

This clone was picked up a small number of times. The junction departs from germline at one end; a sequencing error may be responsible. This chain connects TRBV7-9 to TRBJ2-7, with D maybe TRBD2 (5 bases). Per germline, CDR1 SEHNR and CDR2 FQNEAQ (reference sequence). The CDR3 is made up of 11 amino acids. CDR3 nucleotides: TGTTCCAGCAGCTTAGGAGGAGCCCCTTCTTTC. It codes for CSSSLGGAPSF.

This clone turned up a few times. The chain couples TRBV6-1 to TRBJ1-3; D not certain. Germline CDR1 and CDR2: MNHNS and SASEGT. V dropped 7 bases and J dropped 0 bases, with 13 bases sitting between them. The CDR3 covers 15 residues. CDR3 sequence reads: CASKLQPNSGNTIYF. The CDR3 DNA reads as TGTGCCAGCAAATTACAGCCTAACTCTGGAAACACCATATATTTT.

CDR3 protein: CASKHREKLFF. CDR3 DNA sequence: TGTGCCAGCAAACACAGGGAAAAACTGTTTTTT. The V and J genes are TRBV28 and TRBJ1-4, with D possibly being TRBD1 (5 bases). The germline gives CDR1 MDHEN, CDR2 SYDVKM. V was cut by 7 bases and J by 8 bases, with 8 bases left in between. CDR3 length equals 11 residues.

CDR3 loop: CASSLASGTFQETQYF. The CDR3 DNA reads TGTGCCAGCAGCTTGGCTAGCGGGACCTTCCAAGAGACCCAGTACTTC. This chain joins TRBV7-2 and TRBJ2-5; TRBD2 agrees at 9 bases. Germline-derived CDR1 and CDR2 are SGHTA and FQGNSA. J lost 1 base, V lost 3 bases, and 6 bases had no gene match. The CDR3 length is 16 residues.

This chain links TRBV27 with TRBJ2-7; the D gene is possibly TRBD1 (5 bases). This CDR3 is built from 13 residues. Germline CDR1 is MNHEY and CDR2 is SMNVEV (reference sequence). The V end was cut by 6 bases, the J end by 0 bases, with 9 bases between. The chain's CDR3 is CASSFGASYEQYF. The CDR3, as DNA: TGTGCCAGCAGCTTTGGGGCCTCCTACGAGCAGTACTTC.

This sequence joins TRBV6-4 and TRBJ2-3, with D hard to call. Trimming shortened V by 6 bases and J by 4 bases, and 14 bases separated the two germline ends. From germline, CDR1 is MRHNA and CDR2 SNTAGT. The CDR3 runs to 14 residues. Here the CDR3 DNA reads TGTGCCAGCAGACCGTTTGGGCTCTCAGATACGCAGTATTTT. Amino acid sequence: CASRPFGLSDTQYF.

V is TRBV5-1 and J is TRBJ2-7, with TRBD1 matching over 9 bases. The CDR3 runs to 14 residues. J gave up 6 bases and V 1 base, and 5 bases lay outside the gene matches. The germline V gene has CDR1 SGHRS and CDR2 YFSETQ. The CDR3 sequence is CASSLRTGESEQYF. The CDR3 DNA follows: TGCGCCAGCAGCTTGCGGACAGGGGAATCCGAGCAGTACTTC.

CDR3 DNA sequence: TGTGCCAGTAGTATAGCCAGCGGGGGAACGTTTCTAGCCAAAAACATTCAGTACTTC. Its protein is CASSIASGGTFLAKNIQYF. The chain combines TRBV19 with TRBJ2-4; TRBD2 aligns across 8 bases. Germline V lookup: CDR1 LNHDA, CDR2 SQIVND (reference sequence). The CDR3 totals 19 residues. Losses at the gene ends were 1 base for V and 0 bases for J; bases not matched to a gene: 11.

This clone came up once. This chain connects TRBV5-5 to TRBJ2-7, with 7 bases fitting TRBD1. The CDR3 length is 12 residues. Germline trimming cut 3 bases from V and 4 bases from J; bases unmatched to any gene: 1. Looked up from germline, CDR1 is SGHKS and CDR2 is YYEKEE (reference sequence). This CDR3 reads CASSWTGYEQYF. Written as DNA, the CDR3 is TGTGCCAGCAGCTGGACAGGATACGAGCAGTACTTC.

V is TRBV29-1 and J is TRBJ2-1; 14 bases fit TRBD2. There are 16 residues in the CDR3. Losses at the gene ends were 7 bases for V and 0 bases for J; bases not matched to a gene: 5. Germline CDR1 and CDR2: SQVTM and ANQGSEA. The CDR3 protein is CSGDGTSGSSYNEQFF. As DNA, the CDR3 is TGCAGCGGGGACGGGACTAGCGGGAGCTCCTACAATGAGCAGTTCTTC.

J is TRBJ1-2 and V is TRBV19; 7 bases agree with TRBD1. CDR3 length: 16 residues. From germline, CDR1 is LNHDA and CDR2 SQIVND (reference sequence). V dropped 5 bases and J dropped 4; count of bases not matched to a gene: 13. The CDR3 sequence is CASSANPGTAGYGYTF. CDR3 DNA sequence: TGTGCCAGTAGTGCCAACCCCGGGACAGCCGGCTATGGCTACACCTTC. The full variable domain, its missing parts supplied by reference TRBV19 and TRBJ1-2, is DGGITQSPKYLFRKEGQNVTLSCEQNLNHDAMYWYRQDPGQGLRLIYYSQIVNDFQKGDIAEGYSVSREKKESFPLTVTSAQKNPTAFYLCASSANPGTAGYGYTFGSGTRLTVV.

V is TRBV7-2 and J is TRBJ2-7; 8 bases are shared with TRBD1. Trimming cost V 5 bases and J 6 bases; bases outside gene matches: 12. This CDR3 has 15 amino acids. The germline V gene encodes CDR1 SGHTA and CDR2 FQGNSA. This chain's CDR3 is CASSDPGTGVTEQYF. The DNA for the CDR3 is TGTGCCAGCAGCGATCCGGGGACAGGAGTCACCGAGCAGTACTTC.

This sequence joins TRBV4-1 and TRBJ2-6, with D tentatively TRBD1 (5 bases). The CDR3 runs to 17 residues. V was cut by 4 bases and J by 4 bases, with 17 bases left in between. The germline CDR1 and CDR2 sequences are MGHRA and YSYEKL. DNA for the CDR3: TGCGCCAGCAGCCCAGGCCCCTCAGGGTCCGGGGCCAACGTCCTGACTTTC. Encoded protein: CASSPGPSGSGANVLTF.

The chain joins TRBV6-5 to TRBJ1-1, with a possible D match to TRBD1 (6 bases). The CDR3 spans 12 residues. The germline V and J ends were trimmed by 5 bases and 5 bases, with 9 bases remaining between them. CDR1 and CDR2 (germline): MNHEY, SVGAGI. The CDR3 region has the DNA TGTGCCAGCAGTCCCGGGACAACTGAAGCTTTCTTT. Translation gives CASSPGTTEAFF.

The V call is TRBV4-1, the J call TRBJ2-1, with D possibly matching TRBD2 (5 bases). Germline-derived CDR1 and CDR2 are MGHRA and YSYEKL. CDR3 length: 12 residues. The V end was cut by 2 bases, the J end by 9 bases, with 8 bases between. The CDR3 loop is CASSQPGLEQFF. The CDR3, as DNA: TGCGCCAGCAGCCAACCCGGACTTGAGCAGTTCTTC.

CDR3 in amino acids: CATSRGGRTNYEQYF. The CDR3 DNA reads TGTGCCACCAGCAGAGGGGGCAGGACCAACTACGAGCAGTACTTC. The chain employs TRBV15 and TRBJ2-7; D perhaps matches TRBD1 (5 bases). This CDR3 is 15 amino acids long. The germline gives CDR1 LNHNV, CDR2 YYDKDF (reference sequence). Trimming removed 1 base from V and 3 bases from J, with 13 bases in between.

This rearrangement joins TRBV28 to TRBJ1-1; no clear D gene. Germline V gene data show CDR1 as MDHEN and CDR2 as SYDVKM. The CDR3 is 13 amino acids. The V end was cut by 5 bases, the J end by 10 bases, with 17 bases between. The CDR3 DNA reads as TGTGCCAGCAGTCTAAGAGGGAGTCAGTTAGCTTTCTTT. This codes for CASSLRGSQLAFF.

A few counts support this clone. The rearrangement uses TRBV28 and TRBJ1-3; D possibly corresponds to TRBD1 (6 bases). The CDR3 is 15 amino acids. Trimming took 5 bases from V and 0 from J, leaving 11 bases between them. CDR1 MDHEN and CDR2 SYDVKM come from the germline V gene. The CDR3 coding sequence is TGTGCCAGCAGTCCCGACAGGATCTCTGGAAACACCATATATTTT. Its translation is CASSPDRISGNTIYF.